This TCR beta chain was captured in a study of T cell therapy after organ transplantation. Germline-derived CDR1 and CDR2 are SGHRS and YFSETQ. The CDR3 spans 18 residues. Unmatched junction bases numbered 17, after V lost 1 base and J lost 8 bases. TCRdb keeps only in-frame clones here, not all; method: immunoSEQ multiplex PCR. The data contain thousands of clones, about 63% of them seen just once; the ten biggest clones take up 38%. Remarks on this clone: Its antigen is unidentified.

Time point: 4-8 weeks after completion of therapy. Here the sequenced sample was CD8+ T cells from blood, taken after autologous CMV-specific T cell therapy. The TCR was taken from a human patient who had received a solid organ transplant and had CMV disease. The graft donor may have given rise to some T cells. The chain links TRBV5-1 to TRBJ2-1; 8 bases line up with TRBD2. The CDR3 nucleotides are TGCGCCAGCAGCTTGAGGCCTGACTCAGGACTAGCAGACGATGAGCAGTTCTTC. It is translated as CASSLRPDSGLADDEQFF.